These T cell receptor beta chains were read from a single sample in a study of vaccination and CD4 T cells after COVID-19. Each CDR3 protein gets one entry after TCRdb re-called the PCR reads with MiXCR. The table includes about 5,000 distinct CDR3 sequences, roughly 53% detected once. No antigen has been assigned to these receptors. The sequenced sample consisted of CD4+ T cells from blood, cultured in vitro. The receptors come from a human donor who had recovered from COVID-19. Both conserved end residues are part of each CDR3. D genes are given only for firm matches. The size field is filled for only some rows; it gives once, few, many or a size class.

cdr3_length: 14
d_call: NA
clone_size: NA
j_call: TRBJ1-2
v_call: TRBV2
cdr3_nt: TGTGCCAGCGTGGAGGACCGGAGCCCCTATGGCTACACCTTC
cdr3_aa: CASVEDRSPYGYTF

cdr3_length: 12
d_call: NA
clone_size: few
j_call: TRBJ2-7
v_call: TRBV28
cdr3_nt: TGTGCCAGCAGGGCCAGCTCCTACGAGCAGTACTTC
cdr3_aa: CASRASSYEQYF

cdr3_length: 12
d_call: NA
clone_size: NA
j_call: TRBJ1-1
v_call: TRBV20-1
cdr3_nt: TGCAGTGCTAGGGGGGGGTACACTGAAGCTTTCTTT
cdr3_aa: CSARGGYTEAFF

cdr3_length: 13
d_call: TRBD1
clone_size: NA
j_call: TRBJ2-7
v_call: TRBV10-3
cdr3_nt: TGTGCCATCAGAGTCGGGACAGGCGACGAGCAGTACTTC
cdr3_aa: CAIRVGTGDEQYF

cdr3_length: 13
d_call: NA
clone_size: NA
j_call: TRBJ2-5
v_call: TRBV7-2
cdr3_nt: TGTGCCAGCAGCTTAGGACCTTTGGAGACCCAGTACTTC
cdr3_aa: CASSLGPLETQYF

cdr3_length: 14
d_call: NA
clone_size: NA
j_call: TRBJ2-1
v_call: TRBV7-3
cdr3_nt: TGTGCCAGCAGCCCTAGCACGGGGTACAATGAGCAGTTCTTC
cdr3_aa: CASSPSTGYNEQFF

cdr3_length: 14
d_call: TRBD1
clone_size: NA
j_call: TRBJ1-6
v_call: TRBV30
cdr3_nt: TGTGCCTGGAGGATGGACAGGGGGGATTCACCCCTCCACTTT
cdr3_aa: CAWRMDRGDSPLHF

cdr3_length: 14
d_call: TRBD1
clone_size: NA
j_call: TRBJ2-5
v_call: TRBV6-1
cdr3_nt: TGTGCCAGCAGTGAATCGACAGGGTACGGGACCCAGTACTTC
cdr3_aa: CASSESTGYGTQYF

cdr3_length: 14
d_call: NA
clone_size: NA
j_call: TRBJ1-6
v_call: TRBV7-3
cdr3_nt: TGTGCCAGCAGCTTACTGGGTGGTAATTCACCCCTCCACTTT
cdr3_aa: CASSLLGGNSPLHF

cdr3_length: 13
d_call: TRBD1
clone_size: NA
j_call: TRBJ1-1
v_call: TRBV27
cdr3_nt: TGTGCCAGCAGACTCCAGGGGGGGCAGAGAGCTTTCTTT
cdr3_aa: CASRLQGGQRAFF

cdr3_length: 11
d_call: NA
clone_size: NA
j_call: TRBJ2-5
v_call: TRBV6-5
cdr3_nt: TGTGCCAGCAGTTCCTGGGGGACCCAGTACTTC
cdr3_aa: CASSSWGTQYF

cdr3_length: 13
d_call: NA
clone_size: NA
j_call: TRBJ1-5
v_call: TRBV20-1
cdr3_nt: TGCAGTGCCCCAAACGCCACCTATCAGCCCCAGCATTTT
cdr3_aa: CSAPNATYQPQHF

cdr3_length: 10
d_call: NA
clone_size: few
j_call: TRBJ1-1
v_call: TRBV6-4
cdr3_nt: TGTGCCAGCATCTCCACTGAAGCTTTCTTT
cdr3_aa: CASISTEAFF

cdr3_length: 13
d_call: NA
clone_size: NA
j_call: TRBJ2-3
v_call: TRBV10-3
cdr3_nt: TGTGCCATCCGCCTCGGAGGCACAGATACGCAGTATTTT
cdr3_aa: CAIRLGGTDTQYF

cdr3_length: 12
d_call: NA
clone_size: few
j_call: TRBJ1-5
v_call: TRBV10-3
cdr3_nt: TGTGCCATCAGTGTAGGCAATCAGCCCCAGCATTTT
cdr3_aa: CAISVGNQPQHF

cdr3_length: 15
d_call: NA
clone_size: NA
j_call: TRBJ1-2
v_call: TRBV20-1
cdr3_nt: TGCAGTGCTAGATCGCAGGGGCGCCAGGGCTATGGCTACACCTTC
cdr3_aa: CSARSQGRQGYGYTF

cdr3_length: 16
d_call: NA
clone_size: few
j_call: TRBJ1-6
v_call: TRBV20-1
cdr3_nt: TGCAGTGCTAGGGATGGACAGAGCTCCTATAATTCACCCCTCCACTTT
cdr3_aa: CSARDGQSSYNSPLHF

cdr3_length: 11
d_call: TRBD1
clone_size: few
j_call: TRBJ1-5
v_call: TRBV6-2/TRBV6-3
cdr3_nt: TGTGCCAGCTCCCAGGGGGGGTCCCAGCATTTT
cdr3_aa: CASSQGGSQHF

cdr3_length: 13
d_call: NA
clone_size: NA
j_call: TRBJ1-5
v_call: TRBV10-3
cdr3_nt: TGTGCCATCATGGCCCAACCCAATCAGCCCCAGCATTTT
cdr3_aa: CAIMAQPNQPQHF

cdr3_length: 14
d_call: NA
clone_size: NA
j_call: TRBJ2-5
v_call: TRBV10-3
cdr3_nt: TGTGCCATCGCGGCCACAGTGAGTCAGCAGACCCAGTACTTC
cdr3_aa: CAIAATVSQQTQYF

cdr3_length: 13
d_call: TRBD2
clone_size: few
j_call: TRBJ2-7
v_call: TRBV20-1
cdr3_nt: TGCAGTGCTAGCGGGGGGTCCTCCTACGAGCAGTACTTC
cdr3_aa: CSASGGSSYEQYF

cdr3_length: 13
d_call: TRBD1
clone_size: few
j_call: TRBJ1-2
v_call: TRBV20-1
cdr3_nt: TGCAGTGCTGGGGACAGGGGGAATTATGGCTACACCTTC
cdr3_aa: CSAGDRGNYGYTF

cdr3_length: 15
d_call: TRBD1
clone_size: NA
j_call: TRBJ1-2
v_call: TRBV7-2
cdr3_nt: TGTGCCAGCAGCTCCCCCGCGGACAGGGGCCATGGCTACACCTTC
cdr3_aa: CASSSPADRGHGYTF

cdr3_length: 13
d_call: NA
clone_size: NA
j_call: TRBJ2-7
v_call: TRBV5-1
cdr3_nt: TGCGCCAGCAGCCGTGAGACAGGTTACGAGCAGTACTTC
cdr3_aa: CASSRETGYEQYF

cdr3_length: 15
d_call: TRBD1
clone_size: NA
j_call: TRBJ1-2
v_call: TRBV27
cdr3_nt: TGTGCCAGCAGTTTTGGGACAGGGGGAAACTATGGCTACACCTTC
cdr3_aa: CASSFGTGGNYGYTF

cdr3_length: 14
d_call: NA
clone_size: few
j_call: TRBJ1-2
v_call: TRBV7-6
cdr3_nt: TGTGCCAGCAGCTTAGCTGGCCAGGGTCAAGGCTACACCTTC
cdr3_aa: CASSLAGQGQGYTF

cdr3_length: 13
d_call: TRBD1
clone_size: NA
j_call: TRBJ1-1
v_call: TRBV6-1
cdr3_nt: TGTGCCAGCAGCACGACAGGGCCCACTGAAGCTTTCTTT
cdr3_aa: CASSTTGPTEAFF

cdr3_length: 15
d_call: TRBD1
clone_size: once
j_call: TRBJ1-6
v_call: TRBV6-1
cdr3_nt: TGTGCCAGCAGTGTATTCAGGGGGGCTAATTCACCCCTCCACTTT
cdr3_aa: CASSVFRGANSPLHF

cdr3_length: 12
d_call: NA
clone_size: few
j_call: TRBJ1-2
v_call: TRBV6-1
cdr3_nt: TGTGCCAGCCGTCGAGGGGCCTATGGCTACACCTTC
cdr3_aa: CASRRGAYGYTF

cdr3_length: 12
d_call: NA
clone_size: NA
j_call: TRBJ1-2
v_call: TRBV20-1
cdr3_nt: TGCAGTGCCCCGACCCAAGGCTATGGCTACACCTTC
cdr3_aa: CSAPTQGYGYTF

cdr3_length: 14
d_call: TRBD1
clone_size: NA
j_call: TRBJ1-6
v_call: TRBV7-6
cdr3_nt: TGTGCCAGCAGCCGGGACAGGGCGGGCTCACCCCTCCACTTT
cdr3_aa: CASSRDRAGSPLHF

cdr3_length: 16
d_call: TRBD1
clone_size: NA
j_call: TRBJ1-2
v_call: TRBV7-2
cdr3_nt: TGTGCCAGCAGCTTAGGGGGACAGGGCCCTGCCTATGGCTACACCTTC
cdr3_aa: CASSLGGQGPAYGYTF

cdr3_length: 14
d_call: TRBD2
clone_size: NA
j_call: TRBJ2-7
v_call: TRBV10-3
cdr3_nt: TGTGCCATCAGTCTAGCGGGGAGCTCCTACGAGCAGTACTTC
cdr3_aa: CAISLAGSSYEQYF

cdr3_length: 12
d_call: NA
clone_size: NA
j_call: TRBJ2-5
v_call: TRBV7-2
cdr3_nt: TGTGCCAGTCGGATGTCCTCAGGAAGCCAGTACTTC
cdr3_aa: CASRMSSGSQYF

cdr3_length: 13
d_call: NA
clone_size: NA
j_call: TRBJ1-6
v_call: TRBV30
cdr3_nt: TGTGCCTGGATGGGCGACCTCTATTCACCCCTCCACTTT
cdr3_aa: CAWMGDLYSPLHF

cdr3_length: 17
d_call: TRBD1
clone_size: NA
j_call: TRBJ1-2
v_call: TRBV2
cdr3_nt: TGTGCCAGCAGTGCACGGGCGGCGACAGGGCTTCTTTATGGCTACACCTTC
cdr3_aa: CASSARAATGLLYGYTF

cdr3_length: 14
d_call: NA
clone_size: NA
j_call: TRBJ1-2
v_call: TRBV21-1
cdr3_nt: TGTGCCAGCAGCAAAGTCGACAGGGGCTATGGCTACACCTTC
cdr3_aa: CASSKVDRGYGYTF

cdr3_length: 13
d_call: TRBD1
clone_size: NA
j_call: TRBJ2-7
v_call: TRBV7-2
cdr3_nt: TGTGCCAGCAGCTTCGGACAGGGGGACGAGCAGTACTTC
cdr3_aa: CASSFGQGDEQYF